A single sample is the source of the 30 T cell receptor beta chains below, sequenced in a study of T cell responses to AZD1222 COVID-19 vaccine (dated by TCRdb to about 2021). Library prep was done by the immunoSEQ multiplex PCR assay. Entries here come from immuneACCESS through TCRdb and include only in-frame sequences with V and J called. Some clones fail to appear in such tables; in the studies checked, an unresolved V gene covers under half of the shortfall, and the cause of the remainder is unknown. Present in this sample are approximately 110,000 clones, approximately 84% of which were seen just once. The ten biggest clones cover roughly 10% of the sample. This specimen's time point label, per the study, means: baseline before first vaccination. The sequences come from peripheral blood, collected on day 0 of AZD1222 vaccination. The source is an adult in good health.

The gene calls are TRBV7-8 and TRBJ2-3, with a possible D match to TRBD2 (5 bases). The germline V gene encodes CDR1 SGHVS and CDR2 FQNEAQ. Trimming removed 5 bases from V and 0 bases from J, with 18 bases in between. This CDR3 is built from 17 residues. The DNA of the CDR3 is TGTGCCAGCAGCCCGCGAAGGACTCCCACTAGCACAGATACGCAGTATTTT. It codes for CASSPRRTPTSTDTQYF.

V is TRBV5-1 and J is TRBJ2-1; 7 nucleotides agree with TRBD2. Per germline, CDR1 SGHRS and CDR2 YFSETQ. Unmatched junction bases numbered 12, after V lost 6 bases and J lost 3 bases. This CDR3 has 16 residues. As DNA, the CDR3 is TGCGCCAGCAAGCCCGGGGCGGGAGATTTCTACAATGAGCAGTTCTTC. Translation gives CASKPGAGDFYNEQFF.

The J gene is TRBJ2-1, the V gene TRBV28; TRBD1 matches 7 bases. The ends lost 5 bases at V and 7 bases at J; junction bases unmatched: 8. This CDR3 contains 14 residues. Germline V gives CDR1 MDHEN, CDR2 SYDVKM. The CDR3 region has the DNA TGTGCCAGCAGTCCCTTACCGACAGGGAATGAGCAGTTCTTC. As protein: CASSPLPTGNEQFF.

The chain recombines TRBV3-1 (or the pseudogene TRBV3-2) with TRBJ1-2, with D possibly being TRBD1 (5 bases). The CDR3 runs to 14 residues. Germline CDR1 LGHDT, CDR2 YNNKEL (reference sequence). The V end lost 6 bases, the J end lost 0 bases, and 11 bases lay between the germline ends. The CDR3 spells CASSQGRTNYGYTF. The CDR3 DNA sequence: TGTGCCAGCAGTCAGGGCAGGACTAACTATGGCTACACCTTC.

The CDR3 region is CASSQEELKYEQYF. The CDR3 bases are TGCGCCAGCAGCCAAGAGGAACTCAAGTACGAGCAGTACTTC. The genes are TRBV4-1 and TRBJ2-7; D is unclear. With 0 bases removed from V and 4 bases from J, the gap between germline ends came to 10 bases. Germline V gene sequence: CDR1 MGHRA, CDR2 YSYEKL. The length of the CDR3 is 14 residues.

The chain carries TRBV11-3 and TRBJ2-2, with D hard to call. V gave up 4 bases and J gave up 9 bases, with 12 bases separating them. In germline, CDR1 is SGHNT, CDR2 YENEEA. The CDR3 spans 13 residues. CDR3 sequence: CASSSRPTRELFF. CDR3 nucleotide sequence: TGTGCCAGCAGCTCCCGACCTACCCGGGAGCTGTTTTTT.

The chain carries TRBV3-1 (or the pseudogene TRBV3-2) and TRBJ2-7; TRBD2 matches 7 bases. With 1 base clipped from V and 4 bases from J, the junction kept 13 bases outside the gene matches. Germline CDR1 is LGHDT and CDR2 is YNNKEL (reference sequence). CDR3 length equals 17 residues. CDR3 nucleotide sequence: TGTGCCAGCAGCCAAGGGGGCCGAGCGGGAATTCTGTACGAGCAGTACTTC. It encodes CASSQGGRAGILYEQYF.

This clone occurred a few times. The chain links TRBV30 to TRBJ1-1; tentatively, D is TRBD1 (6 bases). CDR3 length: 14 residues. V lost 5 bases and J 0 bases, leaving 13 bases between the germline ends. In germline, CDR1 is GTSNPN, CDR2 SVGIG (reference sequence). The CDR3 nucleotides are TGTGCCTGGGGTGGAGGGGGGGTGAACACTGAAGCTTTCTTT. It is translated as CAWGGGGVNTEAFF. Full variable domain (rest looked up from reference TRBV30 and TRBJ1-1): SQTIHQWPATLVQPVGSPLSLECTVEGTSNPNLYWYRQAAGRGLQLLFYSVGIGQISSEVPQNLSASRPQDRQFILSSKKLLLSDSGFYLCAWGGGGVNTEAFFGQGTRLTVV.

J is TRBJ1-6 and V is TRBV2; TRBD1 matches 7 bases. CDR1 is SNHLY and CDR2 is FYNNEI in the germline V gene. V lost 7 bases, J lost 7 bases, and 10 bases stayed unmatched. This CDR3 comprises 15 residues. The CDR3 DNA follows: TGTGCCAGCACATTAGACAGGGAAGGCAATTCACCCCTCCACTTT. Protein product: CASTLDREGNSPLHF. Variable domain in full (rest from reference TRBV2 and TRBJ1-6): EPEVTQTPSHQVTQMGQEVILRCVPISNHLYFYWYRQILGQKVEFLVSFYNNEISEKSEIFDDQFSVERPDGSNFTLKIRSTKLEDSAMYFCASTLDREGNSPLHFGNGTRLTVT.

The rearrangement uses TRBV4-1 and TRBJ1-2; possibly TRBD1 for D (6 bases). V lost 3 bases and J 8 bases, leaving 19 bases between the germline ends. The CDR3 spans 15 residues. Germline CDR1 is MGHRA and CDR2 is YSYEKL. The CDR3 loop is CASSQSKGGVGGYTF. For the CDR3, the DNA is TGCGCCAGCAGCCAGTCCAAAGGGGGAGTTGGCGGCTACACCTTC.

This clone was counted between two and nine times. The chain employs TRBV27 and TRBJ1-5, with TRBD1 matching 7 bases. The germline V gene encodes CDR1 MNHEY and CDR2 SMNVEV (reference sequence). The CDR3 has 17 amino acids. The J segment lost 0 bases and the V segment lost 6 bases, leaving 11 bases of the junction unmatched. CDR3 residues: CASRVGTAAYSNQPQHF. The DNA of the CDR3 is TGTGCCAGCAGAGTTGGGACAGCCGCATATAGCAATCAGCCCCAGCATTTT.

CDR3 in amino acids: CASSYKKFSPWVTEAFF. Written as DNA, the CDR3 is TGTGCCAGCAGCTATAAGAAATTCTCGCCCTGGGTCACTGAAGCTTTCTTT. This chain connects TRBV7-8 to TRBJ1-1; no firm D call. With 4 bases removed from V and 4 bases from J, the gap between germline ends came to 22 bases. Germline-derived CDR1 and CDR2 are SGHVS and FQNEAQ. The CDR3 is 17 amino acids.

The genes are TRBV4-2 and TRBJ1-6; D possibly corresponds to TRBD1 (5 bases). Germline CDR1 and CDR2: LGHNA and YNFKEQ. This CDR3 is built from 16 residues. V was clipped by 6 bases and J by 7 bases, with 19 bases between them. This chain's CDR3 is CASSLTGSRGNSPLHF. The CDR3 DNA reads TGTGCCAGCAGTTTGACGGGCAGCCGGGGCAATTCACCCCTCCACTTT.

The chain combines TRBV28 with TRBJ1-5; 10 bases are shared with TRBD1. Unmatched junction bases numbered 7, after V lost 3 bases and J lost 5 bases. Per germline, CDR1 MDHEN and CDR2 SYDVKM. The CDR3 is 16 residues long. DNA for the CDR3: TGTGCCAGCAGTTTTCTAGGACAGGGGGACGATCAGCCCCAGCATTTT. This encodes CASSFLGQGDDQPQHF.

The sample holds one count of this clone. The chain has TRBV19 and TRBJ2-5; D assignment may be TRBD1 or TRBD2 (5 bases each). The V end lost 3 bases, the J end lost 1 base, and 18 bases lay between the germline ends. The germline V gene has CDR1 LNHDA and CDR2 SQIVND (reference sequence). CDR3 length equals 17 residues. The CDR3 region has the DNA TGTGCCAGTAGTATGGGGTGGCAGGGAGTATTCCAAGAGACCCAGTACTTC. Amino acids: CASSMGWQGVFQETQYF.

V and J are TRBV30 and TRBJ1-6, with 7 bases aligning to TRBD1. The CDR3 loop spans 15 amino acids. V lost 4 bases, J lost 8 bases, and 11 bases stayed unmatched. Germline V gene data show CDR1 as GTSNPN and CDR2 as SVGIG (reference sequence). CDR3: CAWTASGGGYSPLHF. CDR3 DNA: TGTGCCTGGACTGCATCAGGGGGGGGTTATTCACCCCTCCACTTT. The full variable domain, completed using reference TRBV30 and TRBJ1-6, is SQTIHQWPATLVQPVGSPLSLECTVEGTSNPNLYWYRQAAGRGLQLLFYSVGIGQISSEVPQNLSASRPQDRQFILSSKKLLLSDSGFYLCAWTASGGGYSPLHFGNGTRLTVT.

The chain recombines TRBV2 with TRBJ2-4, with D perhaps TRBD1 (5 bases). The V end lost 2 bases, the J end lost 0 bases, and 17 bases lay between the germline ends. CDR3 length equals 18 residues. The germline gives CDR1 SNHLY, CDR2 FYNNEI. The CDR3 sequence: CASSERVTTVVAKNIQYF. The CDR3 DNA follows: TGTGCCAGCAGTGAAAGAGTTACGACAGTCGTAGCCAAAAACATTCAGTACTTC.

DNA of the CDR3: TGTGCCAGCAGTTGGGATACGCAGTATTTT. Translated: CASSWDTQYF. The chain uses TRBV25-1 and TRBJ2-3; D not certain. CDR1 and CDR2 from the germline V gene are MGHDK and SYGVNS. This CDR3 is 10 amino acids long. V was trimmed by 5 bases and J by 6 bases, leaving 3 bases between them.

CDR3 DNA sequence: TGTGCCAGCAGTCGCAACAGGGGGCTCCCAAATACCGGGGAGCTGTTTTTT. As protein: CASSRNRGLPNTGELFF. This chain joins TRBV6-6 and TRBJ2-2, with TRBD1 matching over 9 bases. This CDR3 comprises 17 residues. With 5 bases clipped from V and 5 bases from J, the junction kept 12 bases outside the gene matches. The germline V gene encodes CDR1 MNHNY and CDR2 SVGAGI (reference sequence).

The chain has TRBV30 and TRBJ2-1, with 7 bases that match TRBD2. The CDR3 extends over 15 amino acids. Trimming at V came to 2 bases and at J to 0 bases, leaving 4 bases not matched to a gene. CDR1 is GTSNPN, CDR2 SVGIG, per germline (reference sequence). The CDR3 protein is CAWSPAGVSYNEQFF. As DNA, the CDR3 is TGTGCCTGGAGTCCCGCGGGAGTCTCCTACAATGAGCAGTTCTTC.

CDR3 loop: CASATNRGYEQYF. CDR3 sequence (DNA): TGTGCCAGCGCAACGAACAGGGGCTACGAGCAGTACTTC. The chain links TRBV18 to TRBJ2-7; 7 bases align to TRBD1. The V segment lost 8 bases and the J segment 3 bases; nucleotides outside the gene matches: 7. This CDR3 contains 13 residues. The V gene's germline CDR1 is KGHSH and CDR2 LQKENI. The whole variable domain, remainder taken from reference TRBV18 and TRBJ2-7, is NAGVMQNPRHLVRRRGQEARLRCSPMKGHSHVYWYRQLPEEGLKFMVYLQKENIIDESGMPKERFSAEFPKEGPSILRIQQVVRGDSAAYFCASATNRGYEQYFGPGTRLTVT.

J is TRBJ2-7 and V is TRBV14, with unresolved D. This CDR3 region has 11 residues. With 1 base removed from V and 5 bases from J, the gap between germline ends came to 3 bases. The V gene's germline CDR1 is SGHDN and CDR2 FVKESK. The CDR3 sequence: CASSQVNEQYF. Written as DNA, the CDR3 is TGTGCCAGCAGCCAAGTAAACGAGCAGTACTTC.

The chain has TRBV3-1 (or the pseudogene TRBV3-2) and TRBJ1-4; perhaps TRBD1 as D (6 bases). V lost 7 bases and J 7 bases, leaving 25 bases between the germline ends. Germline loops: CDR1 LGHDT, CDR2 YNNKEL (reference sequence). The CDR3 is 17 residues long. DNA for the CDR3: TGTGCCAGCACTCTGCGAAGGGGGGCGGGGACTGGTGAAAAACTGTTTTTT. Residues: CASTLRRGAGTGEKLFF.

The chain employs TRBV14 and TRBJ2-1; the match to TRBD1 covers 9 bases. CDR3 length: 14 residues. CDR1 is SGHDN, CDR2 FVKESK, per germline. Losses at the gene ends were 7 bases for V and 8 bases for J; bases not matched to a gene: 9. CDR3 in amino acids: CASKRQGVWDEQFF. CDR3 sequence (DNA): TGTGCCAGCAAGAGACAGGGGGTTTGGGATGAGCAGTTCTTC.

The CDR3 reads CASSYSLPVTYEQYF. CDR3 coding DNA: TGTGCCAGCAGTTACTCCCTGCCAGTGACCTACGAGCAGTACTTC. This chain joins TRBV6-2 or TRBV6-3 and TRBJ2-7; unclear D gene. Germline assignment: CDR1 MNHEY and CDR2 SVGEGT. V lost 0 bases and J lost 2, with 11 bases in between. The CDR3 loop spans 15 amino acids.

The chain combines TRBV29-1 with TRBJ1-2; D gene ambiguous. CDR3 length: 12 amino acids. Germline assignment: CDR1 SQVTM and CDR2 ANQGSEA. V was shortened by 1 base and J by 0 bases, with 3 bases between the two germline ends. In DNA, the CDR3 is TGCAGCGTTGAAGGTTCTAACTATGGCTACACCTTC. Encoded protein: CSVEGSNYGYTF.

The rearrangement joins TRBV4-1 to TRBJ2-1, with 7 bases lining up with TRBD2. The germline V gene encodes CDR1 MGHRA and CDR2 YSYEKL. CDR3 length: 14 amino acids. J gave up 2 bases and V 3 bases, and 1 base lay outside the gene matches. CDR3 sequence: CASSQTSTYNEQFF. The CDR3 coding sequence is TGCGCCAGCAGCCAGACTAGCACCTACAATGAGCAGTTCTTC.

The gene calls are TRBV2 and TRBJ1-2; a possible D gene is TRBD1 (5 bases). Trimming left V 3 bases short and J 5 bases short, with 13 bases between. Germline V gene data show CDR1 as SNHLY and CDR2 as FYNNEI. The CDR3 spans 14 residues. CDR3 region: CASSEEGVEYGYTF. The CDR3 region has the DNA TGTGCCAGCAGTGAGGAAGGGGTTGAGTATGGCTACACCTTC.

This clone showed up just once. The chain employs TRBV9 and TRBJ1-2; 11 nucleotides agree with TRBD1. The CDR3 runs 15 residues. V gave up 0 bases and J gave up 4 bases; unmatched junction bases: 2. The germline V gene encodes CDR1 SGDLS and CDR2 YYNGEE. The CDR3 region has the DNA TGTGCCAGCAGCGTAGGAGGGACAGGGGGCTATGGCTACACCTTC. It specifies CASSVGGTGGYGYTF.

This chain connects TRBV30 to TRBJ1-4; 7 bases fit TRBD1. CDR1 and CDR2 (germline): GTSNPN, SVGIG (reference sequence). This CDR3 has 13 residues. Trimming removed 8 bases from V and 6 bases from J; junction bases left unmatched: 9. The CDR3 sequence is CAGRDSGDEKLFF. The CDR3 bases are TGTGCCGGACGGGACAGCGGGGATGAAAAACTGTTTTTT. The variable domain in full, with the rest retrieved from reference TRBV30 and TRBJ1-4, is SQTIHQWPATLVQPVGSPLSLECTVEGTSNPNLYWYRQAAGRGLQLLFYSVGIGQISSEVPQNLSASRPQDRQFILSSKKLLLSDSGFYLCAGRDSGDEKLFFGSGTQLSVL.